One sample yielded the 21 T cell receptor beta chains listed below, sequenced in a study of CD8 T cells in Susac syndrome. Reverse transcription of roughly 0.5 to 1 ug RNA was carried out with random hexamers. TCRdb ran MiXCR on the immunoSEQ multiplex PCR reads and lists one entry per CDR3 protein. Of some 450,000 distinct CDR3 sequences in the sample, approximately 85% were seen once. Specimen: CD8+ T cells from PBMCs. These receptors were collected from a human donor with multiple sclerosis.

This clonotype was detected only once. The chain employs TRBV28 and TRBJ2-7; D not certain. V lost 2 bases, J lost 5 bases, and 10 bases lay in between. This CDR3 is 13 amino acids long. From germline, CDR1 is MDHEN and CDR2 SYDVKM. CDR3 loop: CASSLVNSHEQYF. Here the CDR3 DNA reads TGTGCCAGCAGTTTAGTCAATAGCCACGAGCAGTACTTC.

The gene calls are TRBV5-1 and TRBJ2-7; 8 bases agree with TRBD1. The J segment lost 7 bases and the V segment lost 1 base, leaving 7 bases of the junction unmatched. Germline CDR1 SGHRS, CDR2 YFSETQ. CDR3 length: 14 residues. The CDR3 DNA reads TGCGCCAGCAGCTTGAGTCAGGGGGCGCAGGAGCAGTACTTC. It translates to CASSLSQGAQEQYF.

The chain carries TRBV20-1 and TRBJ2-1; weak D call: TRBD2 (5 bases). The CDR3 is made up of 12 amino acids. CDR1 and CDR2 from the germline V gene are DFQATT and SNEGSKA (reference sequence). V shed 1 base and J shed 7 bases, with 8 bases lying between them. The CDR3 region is CSARVRENEQFF. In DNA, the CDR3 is TGCAGTGCTAGAGTTAGGGAGAATGAGCAGTTCTTC.

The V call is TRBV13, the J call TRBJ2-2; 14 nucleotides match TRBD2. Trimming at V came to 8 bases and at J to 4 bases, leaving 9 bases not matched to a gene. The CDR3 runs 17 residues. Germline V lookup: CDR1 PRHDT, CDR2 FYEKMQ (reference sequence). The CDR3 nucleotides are TGTGCCAGCCGTAGGGGACTAGCGGGAGAAGGCACCGGGGAGCTGTTTTTT. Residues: CASRRGLAGEGTGELFF.

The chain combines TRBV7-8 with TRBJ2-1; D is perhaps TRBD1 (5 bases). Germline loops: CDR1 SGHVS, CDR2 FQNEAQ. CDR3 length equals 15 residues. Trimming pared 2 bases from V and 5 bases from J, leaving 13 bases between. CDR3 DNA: TGTGCCAGCAGCTTACGGGCAGGGCTGGACAATGAGCAGTTCTTC. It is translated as CASSLRAGLDNEQFF.

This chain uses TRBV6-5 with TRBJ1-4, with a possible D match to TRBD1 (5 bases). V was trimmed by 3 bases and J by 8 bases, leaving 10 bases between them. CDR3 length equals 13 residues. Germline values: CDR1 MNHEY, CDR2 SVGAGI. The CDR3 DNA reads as TGTGCCAGCAGTTATAAAGGGGACGAAAAACTGTTTTTT. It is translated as CASSYKGDEKLFF.

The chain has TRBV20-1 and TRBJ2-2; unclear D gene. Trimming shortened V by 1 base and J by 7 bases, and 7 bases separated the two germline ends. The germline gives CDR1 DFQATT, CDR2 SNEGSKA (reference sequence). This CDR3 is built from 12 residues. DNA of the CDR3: TGCAGTGCTAGAGTCATCCACGGGGAGCTGTTTTTT. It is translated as CSARVIHGELFF.

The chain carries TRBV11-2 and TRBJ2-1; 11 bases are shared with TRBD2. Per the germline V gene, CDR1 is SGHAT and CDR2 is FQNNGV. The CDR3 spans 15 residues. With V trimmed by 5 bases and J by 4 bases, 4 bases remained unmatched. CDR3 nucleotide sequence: TGTGCCAGCAGCCCGCTAGCGGGGGGATACAATGAGCAGTTCTTC. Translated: CASSPLAGGYNEQFF.

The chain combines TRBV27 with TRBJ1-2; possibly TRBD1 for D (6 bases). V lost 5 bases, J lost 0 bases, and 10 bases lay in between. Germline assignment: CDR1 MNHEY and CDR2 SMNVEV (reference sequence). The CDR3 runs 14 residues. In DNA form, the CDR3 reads TGTGCCAGCAGTCCGACAGGAGCTAACTATGGCTACACCTTC. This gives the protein CASSPTGANYGYTF.

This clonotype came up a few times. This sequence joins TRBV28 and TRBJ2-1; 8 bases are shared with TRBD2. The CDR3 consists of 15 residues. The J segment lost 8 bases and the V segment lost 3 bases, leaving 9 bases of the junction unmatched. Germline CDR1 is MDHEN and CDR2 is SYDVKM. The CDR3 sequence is CASSFREGPGDEQFF. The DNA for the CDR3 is TGTGCCAGCAGTTTCCGGGAGGGCCCCGGGGATGAGCAGTTCTTC.

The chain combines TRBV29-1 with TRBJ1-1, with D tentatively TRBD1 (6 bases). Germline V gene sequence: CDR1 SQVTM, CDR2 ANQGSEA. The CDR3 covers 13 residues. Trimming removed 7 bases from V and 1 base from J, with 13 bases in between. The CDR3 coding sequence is TGCAGCGCCGAGGACAGTTGGAACACTGAAGCTTTCTTT. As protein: CSAEDSWNTEAFF.

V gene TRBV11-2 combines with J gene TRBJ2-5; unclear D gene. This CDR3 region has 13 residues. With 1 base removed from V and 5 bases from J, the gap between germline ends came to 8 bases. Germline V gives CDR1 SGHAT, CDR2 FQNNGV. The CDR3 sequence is CASSLVPWETQYF. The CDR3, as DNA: TGTGCCAGCAGCTTAGTTCCTTGGGAGACCCAGTACTTC.

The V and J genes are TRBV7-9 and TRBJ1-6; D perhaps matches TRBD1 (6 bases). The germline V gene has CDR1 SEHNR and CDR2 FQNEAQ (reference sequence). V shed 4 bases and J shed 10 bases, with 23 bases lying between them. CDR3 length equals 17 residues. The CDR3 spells CASSSSGAIEEGSPLHF. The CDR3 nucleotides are TGTGCCAGCAGCTCCTCAGGGGCCATTGAGGAAGGCTCACCCCTCCACTTT.

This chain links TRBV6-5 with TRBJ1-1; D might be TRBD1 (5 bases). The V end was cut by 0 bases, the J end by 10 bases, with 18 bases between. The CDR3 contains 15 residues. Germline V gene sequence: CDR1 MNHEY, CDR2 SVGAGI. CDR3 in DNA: TGTGCCAGCAGTTACTCGGCAGGCGCCCCCGGGGGAGCTTTCTTT. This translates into CASSYSAGAPGGAFF.

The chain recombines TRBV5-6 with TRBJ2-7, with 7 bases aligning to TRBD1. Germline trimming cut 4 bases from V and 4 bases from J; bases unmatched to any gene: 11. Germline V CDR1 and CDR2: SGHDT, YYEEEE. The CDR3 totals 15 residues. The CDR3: CASSPGTARRYEQYF. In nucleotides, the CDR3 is TGTGCCAGCAGCCCCGGGACAGCCCGGAGGTACGAGCAGTACTTC. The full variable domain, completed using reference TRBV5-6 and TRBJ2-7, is DAGVTQSPTHLIKTRGQQVTLRCSPKSGHDTVSWYQQALGQGPQFIFQYYEEEERQRGNFPDRFSGHQFPNYSSELNVNALLLGDSALYLCASSPGTARRYEQYFGPGTRLTVT.

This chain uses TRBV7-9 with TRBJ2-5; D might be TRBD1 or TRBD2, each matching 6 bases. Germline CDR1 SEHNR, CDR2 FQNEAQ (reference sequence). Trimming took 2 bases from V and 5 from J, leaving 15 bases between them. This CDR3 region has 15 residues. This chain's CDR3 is CASSLPLGGLETQYF. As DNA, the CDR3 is TGTGCCAGCAGCTTACCCCTAGGGGGGCTTGAGACCCAGTACTTC.

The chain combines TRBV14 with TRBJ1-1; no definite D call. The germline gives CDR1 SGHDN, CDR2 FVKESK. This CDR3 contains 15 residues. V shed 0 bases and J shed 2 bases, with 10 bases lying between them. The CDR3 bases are TGTGCCAGCAGCCAAGATTGGGTCATCAACACTGAAGCTTTCTTT. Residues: CASSQDWVINTEAFF.

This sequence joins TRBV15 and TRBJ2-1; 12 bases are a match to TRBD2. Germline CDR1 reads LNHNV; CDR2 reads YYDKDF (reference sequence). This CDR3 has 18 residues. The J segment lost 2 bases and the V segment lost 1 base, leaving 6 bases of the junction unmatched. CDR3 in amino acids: CATSRASGGALPYNEQFF. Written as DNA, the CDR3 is TGTGCCACCAGCAGAGCTAGCGGGGGGGCCCTGCCCTACAATGAGCAGTTCTTC.

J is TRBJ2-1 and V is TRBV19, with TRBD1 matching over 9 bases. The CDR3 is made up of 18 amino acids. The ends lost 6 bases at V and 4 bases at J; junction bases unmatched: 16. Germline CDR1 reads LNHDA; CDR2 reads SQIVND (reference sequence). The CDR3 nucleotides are TGTGCCAGTAGGAAGCAACCCCTGGACAGGGGCTTGTACAATGAGCAGTTCTTC. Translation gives CASRKQPLDRGLYNEQFF.

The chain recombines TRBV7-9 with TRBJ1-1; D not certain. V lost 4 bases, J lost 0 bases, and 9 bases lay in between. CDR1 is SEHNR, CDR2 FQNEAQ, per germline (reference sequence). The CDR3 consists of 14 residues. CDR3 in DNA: TGTGCCAGCAGCTCCTCTAAGATGAACACTGAAGCTTTCTTT. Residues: CASSSSKMNTEAFF.

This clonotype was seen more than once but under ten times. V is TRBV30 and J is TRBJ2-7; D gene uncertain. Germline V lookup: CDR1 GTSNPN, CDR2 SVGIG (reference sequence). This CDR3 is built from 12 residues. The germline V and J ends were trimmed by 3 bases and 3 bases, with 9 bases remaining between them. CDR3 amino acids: CAWSAGLYEQYF. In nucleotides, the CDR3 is TGTGCCTGGAGCGCCGGCCTCTACGAGCAGTACTTC.